The text below deals with one T cell receptor beta chain. This CDR3 is built from 14 residues. Germline V gene data show CDR1 as SGHRS and CDR2 as YFSETQ. V dropped 6 bases and J dropped 0; count of bases not matched to a gene: 5. This specimen comes from a study of blood T cells in healthy people across ages. Primed by a sample-barcoded 5' primer and a J-beta primer mix, a second PCR proceeded for about 7 to 12 cycles. TCRdb used MiXCR to reprocess the 5' RACE reads, holding one entry per CDR3 protein. The sample holds approximately 900,000 distinct CDR3 sequences, under 35% seen once. These data were also filed under a second study, of T cells of mothers and their children.

Sequencing was done on a sample of blood. V and J are TRBV5-1 and TRBJ2-5, with TRBD1 matching 7 bases. The TCR sequence derives from a woman in her thirties or forties in good health. Here the CDR3 reads CASTRGTDQETQYF. The CDR3 DNA is TGCGCCAGCACCCGAGGGACAGACCAAGAGACCCAGTACTTC.